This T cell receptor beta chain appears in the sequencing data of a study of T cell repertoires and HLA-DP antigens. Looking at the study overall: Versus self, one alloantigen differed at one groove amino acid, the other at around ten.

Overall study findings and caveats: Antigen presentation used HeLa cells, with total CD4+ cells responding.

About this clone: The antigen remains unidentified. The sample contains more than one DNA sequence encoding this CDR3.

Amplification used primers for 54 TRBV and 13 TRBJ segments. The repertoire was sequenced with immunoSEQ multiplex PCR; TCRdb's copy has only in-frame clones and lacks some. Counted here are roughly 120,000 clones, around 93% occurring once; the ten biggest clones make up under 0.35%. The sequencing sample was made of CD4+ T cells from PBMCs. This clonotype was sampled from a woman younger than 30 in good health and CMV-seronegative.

CDR3 in DNA: TGCGCCAGCAGCTTGGTCGTGAGCTCCTACGAGCAGTACTTC. It encodes CASSLVVSSYEQYF. This chain links TRBV5-1 with TRBJ2-7, with no clear D. The CDR3 runs to 14 residues. Deletions cut 0 bases from V and 0 bases from J, with 7 bases between. Germline V CDR1 and CDR2: SGHRS, YFSETQ.